The TCR beta chain described here comes from a study of cytomegalovirus exposure and HLA in healthy donors. Looked up from germline, CDR1 is MNHEY and CDR2 is SMNVEV (reference sequence). CDR3 length: 15 residues. Trimming cost V 7 bases and J 1 base, with 17 bases left between them. The PCR had 60 Vbeta and 13 Jbeta primers. Here immunoSEQ multiplex PCR was the method, and the copy in TCRdb shows in-frame clones only, minus some. The repertoire holds 110,000 to 150,000 clones, with around 70% as singletons. This sequence was found in a woman aged 55-69 years in good health and CMV-seropositive. The sample consisted of PBMCs. The V gene is TRBV27, the J gene TRBJ2-7, with D perhaps matching TRBD2 (6 bases). The CDR3 sequence: CASTRSPGGSYEQYF. The CDR3 DNA reads as TGTGCCAGCACCAGATCACCAGGAGGGTCCTACGAGCAGTACTTC.